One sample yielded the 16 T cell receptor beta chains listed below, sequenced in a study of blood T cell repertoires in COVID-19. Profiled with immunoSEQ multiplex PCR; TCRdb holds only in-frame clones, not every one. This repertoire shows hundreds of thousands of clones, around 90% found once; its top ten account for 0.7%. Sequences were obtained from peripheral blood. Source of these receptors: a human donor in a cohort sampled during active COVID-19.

CDR3 nucleotide sequence: TGTGCCAGCGGACAGCTAACGTCTTATAGCAATCAGCCCCAGCATTTT. Encoded protein: CASGQLTSYSNQPQHF. This chain joins TRBV2 and TRBJ1-5; D possibly corresponds to TRBD1 (6 bases). This CDR3 comprises 16 residues. Trimming shortened V by 8 bases and J by 0 bases, and 17 bases separated the two germline ends. The germline gives CDR1 SNHLY, CDR2 FYNNEI.

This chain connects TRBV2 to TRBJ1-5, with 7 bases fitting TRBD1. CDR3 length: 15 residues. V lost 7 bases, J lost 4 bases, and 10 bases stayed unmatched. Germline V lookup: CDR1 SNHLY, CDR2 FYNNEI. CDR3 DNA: TGTGCCAGCACTCAAGGTGCGGGACAGAATCAGCCCCAGCATTTT. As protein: CASTQGAGQNQPQHF. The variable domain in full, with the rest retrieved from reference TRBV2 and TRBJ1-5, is EPEVTQTPSHQVTQMGQEVILRCVPISNHLYFYWYRQILGQKVEFLVSFYNNEISEKSEIFDDQFSVERPDGSNFTLKIRSTKLEDSAMYFCASTQGAGQNQPQHFGDGTRLSIL.

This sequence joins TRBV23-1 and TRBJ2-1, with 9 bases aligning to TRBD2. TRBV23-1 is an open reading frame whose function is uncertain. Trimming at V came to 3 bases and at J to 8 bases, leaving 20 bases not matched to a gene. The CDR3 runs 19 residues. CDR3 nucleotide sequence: TGCGCCAGCAGTCATAGGGGGCAGCGGGAGGCCCCTAATCGGGATGAGCAGTTCTTC. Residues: CASSHRGQREAPNRDEQFF.

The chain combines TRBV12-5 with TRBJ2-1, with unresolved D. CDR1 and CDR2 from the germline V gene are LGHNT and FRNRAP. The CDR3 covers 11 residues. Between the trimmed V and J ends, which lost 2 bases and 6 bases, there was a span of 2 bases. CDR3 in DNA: TGTGCTAGTGGTTTGCGCAATGAGCAGTTCTTC. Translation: CASGLRNEQFF. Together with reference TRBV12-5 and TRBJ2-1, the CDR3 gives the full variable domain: DARVTQTPRHKVTEMGQEVTMRCQPILGHNTVFWYRQTMMQGLELLAYFRNRAPLDDSGMPKDRFSAEMPDATLATLKIQPSEPRDSAVYFCASGLRNEQFFGPGTRLTVL.

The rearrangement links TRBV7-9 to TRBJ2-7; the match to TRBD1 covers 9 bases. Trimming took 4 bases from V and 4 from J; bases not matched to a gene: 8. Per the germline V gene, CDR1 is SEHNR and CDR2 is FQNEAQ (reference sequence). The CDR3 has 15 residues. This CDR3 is CASSYTGTGLYEQYF. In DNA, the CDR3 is TGTGCCAGCAGCTACACCGGGACAGGGCTATACGAGCAGTACTTC. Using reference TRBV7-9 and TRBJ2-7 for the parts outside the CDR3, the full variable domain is DTGVSQNPRHKITKRGQNVTFRCDPISEHNRLYWYRQTLGQGPEFLTYFQNEAQLEKSRLLSDRFSAERPKGSFSTLEIQRTEQGDSAMYLCASSYTGTGLYEQYFGPGTRLTVT.

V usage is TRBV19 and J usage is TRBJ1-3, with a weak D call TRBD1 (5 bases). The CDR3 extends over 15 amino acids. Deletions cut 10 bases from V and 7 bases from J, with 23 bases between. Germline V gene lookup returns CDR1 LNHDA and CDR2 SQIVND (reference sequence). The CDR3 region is CATRGGRERSNTIYF. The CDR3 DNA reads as TGTGCCACCCGGGGGGGACGTGAGAGGTCGAACACCATATATTTT. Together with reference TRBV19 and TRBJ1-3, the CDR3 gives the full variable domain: DGGITQSPKYLFRKEGQNVTLSCEQNLNHDAMYWYRQDPGQGLRLIYYSQIVNDFQKGDIAEGYSVSREKKESFPLTVTSAQKNPTAFYLCATRGGRERSNTIYFGEGSWLTVV.

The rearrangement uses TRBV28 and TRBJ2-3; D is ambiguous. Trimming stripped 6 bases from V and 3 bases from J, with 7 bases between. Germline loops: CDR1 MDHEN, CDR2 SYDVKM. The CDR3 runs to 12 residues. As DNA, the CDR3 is TGTGCCAGCAGCCTAAGAACAGATACGCAGTATTTT. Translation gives CASSLRTDTQYF.

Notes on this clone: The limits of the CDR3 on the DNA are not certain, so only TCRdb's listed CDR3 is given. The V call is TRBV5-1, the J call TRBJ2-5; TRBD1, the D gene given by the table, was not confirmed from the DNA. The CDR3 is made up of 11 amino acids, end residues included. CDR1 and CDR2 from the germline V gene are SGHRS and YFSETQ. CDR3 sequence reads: CASSFGTGSYF.

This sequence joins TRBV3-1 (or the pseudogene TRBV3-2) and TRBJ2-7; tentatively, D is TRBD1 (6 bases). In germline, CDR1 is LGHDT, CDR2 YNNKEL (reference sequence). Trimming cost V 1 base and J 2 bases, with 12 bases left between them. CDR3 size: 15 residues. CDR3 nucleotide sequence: TGTGCCAGCAGCCAAGGCCGGGACATCACCTACGAGCAGTACTTC. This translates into CASSQGRDITYEQYF.

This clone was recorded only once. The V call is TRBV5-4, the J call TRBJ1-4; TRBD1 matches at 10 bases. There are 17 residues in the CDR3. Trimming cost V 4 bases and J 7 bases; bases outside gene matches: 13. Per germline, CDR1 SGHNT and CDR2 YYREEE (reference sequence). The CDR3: CASSPGQGHDGGEKLFF. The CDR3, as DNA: TGTGCCAGCAGCCCGGGACAGGGGCATGATGGGGGTGAAAAACTGTTTTTT.

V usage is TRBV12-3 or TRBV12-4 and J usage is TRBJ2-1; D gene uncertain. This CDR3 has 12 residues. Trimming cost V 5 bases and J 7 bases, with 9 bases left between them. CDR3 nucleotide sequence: TGTGCCAGCAGTCCGGGTAAGAATGAGCAGTTCTTC. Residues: CASSPGKNEQFF.

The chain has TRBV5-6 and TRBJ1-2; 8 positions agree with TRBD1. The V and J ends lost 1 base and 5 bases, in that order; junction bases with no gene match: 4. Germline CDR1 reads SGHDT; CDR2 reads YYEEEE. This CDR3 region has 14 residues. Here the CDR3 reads CASSLPGQEYGYTF. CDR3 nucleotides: TGTGCCAGCAGCTTGCCGGGACAGGAATATGGCTACACCTTC.

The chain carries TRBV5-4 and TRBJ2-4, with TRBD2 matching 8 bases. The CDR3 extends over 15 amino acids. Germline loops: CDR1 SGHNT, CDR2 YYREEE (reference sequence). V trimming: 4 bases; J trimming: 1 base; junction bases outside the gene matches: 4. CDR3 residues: CASSPGGVAKNIQYF. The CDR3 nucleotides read TGTGCCAGCAGCCCCGGGGGGGTCGCCAAAAACATTCAGTACTTC.

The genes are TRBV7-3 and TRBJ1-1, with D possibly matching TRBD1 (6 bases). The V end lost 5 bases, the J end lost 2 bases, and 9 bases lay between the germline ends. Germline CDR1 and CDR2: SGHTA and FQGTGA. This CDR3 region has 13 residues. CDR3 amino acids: CASSPGANTEAFF. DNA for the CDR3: TGTGCCAGCAGCCCAGGGGCAAACACTGAAGCTTTCTTT.

Written as DNA, the CDR3 is TGTGCCAGCAGCGTAGTTGACAGGGGGAATTCACCCCTCCACTTT. Protein: CASSVVDRGNSPLHF. The rearrangement uses TRBV9 and TRBJ1-6; 9 bases fit TRBD1. The V gene's germline CDR1 is SGDLS and CDR2 YYNGEE. The trim removed 0 bases at V and 7 bases at J, leaving 2 bases unmatched. The CDR3 has 15 residues.

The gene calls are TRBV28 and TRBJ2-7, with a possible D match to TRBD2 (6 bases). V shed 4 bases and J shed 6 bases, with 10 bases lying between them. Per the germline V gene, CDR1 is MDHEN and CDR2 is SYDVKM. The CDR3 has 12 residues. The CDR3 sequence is CASSSGDTEQYF. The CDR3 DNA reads TGTGCCAGCAGTTCGGGGGATACCGAGCAGTACTTC. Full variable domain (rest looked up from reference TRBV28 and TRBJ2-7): DVKVTQSSRYLVKRTGEKVFLECVQDMDHENMFWYRQDPGLGLRLIYFSYDVKMKEKGDIPEGYSVSREKKERFSLILESASTNQTSMYLCASSSGDTEQYFGPGTRLTVT.